One sample yielded the 19 T cell receptor beta chains listed below, sequenced in a study of blood T cell repertoires in COVID-19. Here immunoSEQ multiplex PCR was the method, and the copy in TCRdb shows in-frame clones only, minus some. The sample has 150,000 to 200,000 clones; 80% to 90% are singletons. Sequencing used peripheral blood. Receptor source: a woman older than 75 with COVID-19, enrolled during active disease.

V and J are TRBV18 and TRBJ1-4, with 7 bases matching TRBD1. The germline CDR1 and CDR2 sequences are KGHSH and LQKENI. Trimming cost V 3 bases and J 15 bases; bases outside gene matches: 10. CDR3 size: 13 residues. In DNA, the CDR3 is TGTGCCAGCTCACCCGACATGACAGGGTTTTTGTTTTTT. It codes for CASSPDMTGFLFF.

The chain couples TRBV2 to TRBJ1-2; D might be TRBD1 (5 bases). This CDR3 is built from 13 residues. Germline CDR1 and CDR2: SNHLY and FYNNEI. V lost 3 bases and J 3 bases, leaving 8 bases between the germline ends. CDR3 protein: CASSDGRDYGYTF. The DNA for the CDR3 is TGTGCCAGCAGTGATGGCAGGGACTATGGCTACACCTTC. The full variable domain, rest sourced from reference TRBV2 and TRBJ1-2, is EPEVTQTPSHQVTQMGQEVILRCVPISNHLYFYWYRQILGQKVEFLVSFYNNEISEKSEIFDDQFSVERPDGSNFTLKIRSTKLEDSAMYFCASSDGRDYGYTFGSGTRLTVV.

The rearrangement joins TRBV21-1 to TRBJ1-5; whether TRBD1, the table's D call, matches the DNA was not checked. TRBV21-1 is a pseudogene locus. The CDR3 spans 17 residues. CDR3 nucleotides: TGTGCCAGCAGCAAAGGACAGGGGAGTATGGCCAATCAGCCCCAGCATTTT. Its protein is CASSKGQGSMANQPQHF.

The chain combines TRBV4-1 with TRBJ1-5; D uncertain. CDR1 is MGHRA and CDR2 is YSYEKL in the germline V gene. CDR3 length: 17 residues. The V gene lost 0 bases and the J gene lost 5 bases, with 17 bases spanning the gap. The CDR3 reads CASSQDPRSGWDQPQHF. The DNA for the CDR3 is TGCGCCAGCAGCCAAGACCCCCGGTCGGGTTGGGATCAGCCCCAGCATTTT.

This clone has just one count. The V and J genes are TRBV10-3 and TRBJ2-5; TRBD2 aligns across 13 bases. The germline CDR1 and CDR2 sequences are ENHRY and SYGVKD. The CDR3 spans 17 residues. V shed 3 bases, J shed 6 bases, and the junction held 10 bases outside the gene matches. The CDR3 is CAISDSGLAGAGKTQYF. CDR3 coding DNA: TGTGCCATCAGTGACTCCGGACTAGCGGGAGCGGGAAAGACCCAGTACTTC.

This rearrangement joins TRBV10-3 to TRBJ1-2; the match to TRBD1 covers 7 bases. The CDR3 runs 17 residues. The junction had 9 bases not matched to a gene; V was cut back by 0 bases and J by 2 bases. Germline-derived CDR1 and CDR2 are ENHRY and SYGVKD. CDR3 coding DNA: TGTGCCATCAGTGAGTCGTCCAGGGGGACCGAAAACTATGGCTACACCTTC. Translating it yields CAISESSRGTENYGYTF.

The chain joins TRBV18 to TRBJ2-3, with 10 positions matching TRBD1. Germline assignment: CDR1 KGHSH and CDR2 LQKENI. V lost 8 bases to trimming and J lost 0 bases; unmatched junction nucleotides: 14. The CDR3 is 18 amino acids. CDR3 sequence reads: CASDRGTGAQPSTDTQYF. CDR3 nucleotide sequence: TGTGCCAGCGACCGAGGGACAGGGGCCCAACCTAGCACAGATACGCAGTATTTT.

V gene TRBV5-6 combines with J gene TRBJ2-7; maybe TRBD2 (6 bases). Germline V CDR1 and CDR2: SGHDT, YYEEEE. The length of the CDR3 is 15 residues. Trimming cost V 4 bases and J 4 bases, with 18 bases left between them. The CDR3 region is CASSQYPAGRYEQYF. The CDR3 region has the DNA TGTGCCAGCAGCCAATATCCGGCGGGACGATACGAGCAGTACTTC.

V gene TRBV9 combines with J gene TRBJ2-2, with a tentative D call TRBD2 (6 bases). V gave up 2 bases and J gave up 0 bases, with 8 bases separating them. The CDR3 sequence is 15 residues long. Per germline, CDR1 SGDLS and CDR2 YYNGEE. The CDR3 reads CASSVGLPNTGELFF. CDR3 DNA: TGTGCCAGCAGCGTGGGACTTCCGAACACCGGGGAGCTGTTTTTT.

This clone was seen once. V is TRBV20-1 and J is TRBJ1-4; 7 positions agree with TRBD1. The CDR3 runs to 14 residues. J gave up 5 bases and V 3 bases, and 6 bases lay outside the gene matches. The germline CDR1 and CDR2 sequences are DFQATT and SNEGSKA (reference sequence). The CDR3 is CSASPGTVNEKLFF. In DNA form, the CDR3 reads TGCAGTGCTAGTCCCGGGACAGTGAATGAAAAACTGTTTTTT.

The chain is built from TRBV3-1 (or the pseudogene TRBV3-2) and TRBJ2-3; D call uncertain. Germline loops: CDR1 LGHDT, CDR2 YNNKEL (reference sequence). V lost 1 base and J 0 bases, leaving 5 bases between the germline ends. The CDR3 spans 14 residues. The CDR3 nucleotides read TGTGCCAGCAGCCAAGTGGCTAGCACAGATACGCAGTATTTT. Protein product: CASSQVASTDTQYF.

V is TRBV6-5 and J is TRBJ2-1, with D maybe TRBD2 (6 bases). Germline CDR1 reads MNHEY; CDR2 reads SVGAGI. The CDR3 extends over 14 amino acids. Trimming took 2 bases from V and 5 from J, leaving 10 bases between them. The CDR3 bases are TGTGCCAGCAGTTACGGGATAGCGGACAATGAGCAGTTCTTC. Encoded protein: CASSYGIADNEQFF.

This clone was counted a few times. This sequence joins TRBV7-2 and TRBJ1-2; tentatively, D is TRBD1 (5 bases). The CDR3 is 14 amino acids. The germline V gene encodes CDR1 SGHTA and CDR2 FQGNSA. V was cut by 5 bases and J by 4 bases, with 14 bases left in between. CDR3 amino acids: CASSTRVIGYGYTF. CDR3 DNA: TGTGCCAGCAGCACCAGGGTAATTGGCTATGGCTACACCTTC. The full variable domain, in which reference TRBV7-2 and TRBJ1-2 provide the parts outside the CDR3, is GAGVSQSPSNKVTEKGKDVELRCDPISGHTALYWYRQSLGQGLEFLIYFQGNSAPDKSGLPSDRFSAERTGGSVSTLTIQRTQQEDSAVYLCASSTRVIGYGYTFGSGTRLTVV.

The chain combines TRBV19 with TRBJ2-7; possibly TRBD1 for D (5 bases). The V end was cut by 5 bases, the J end by 3 bases, with 11 bases between. Germline CDR1 is LNHDA and CDR2 is SQIVND (reference sequence). CDR3 length: 13 residues. In nucleotides, the CDR3 is TGTGCCAGTAGTGGCAGGGCCGACTACGAGCAGTACTTC. Translated, it gives CASSGRADYEQYF.

This clone has just a few counts. The genes are TRBV5-1 and TRBJ1-1; 7 bases are a match to TRBD1. Germline CDR1 is SGHRS and CDR2 is YFSETQ. The CDR3 contains 15 residues. With 1 base clipped from V and 1 base from J, the junction kept 4 bases outside the gene matches. The CDR3 loop is CASSLTGDRNTEAFF. The CDR3 nucleotides are TGCGCCAGCAGCTTGACAGGGGATCGGAACACTGAAGCTTTCTTT. Full variable domain (missing parts from reference TRBV5-1 and TRBJ1-1): KAGVTQTPRYLIKTRGQQVTLSCSPISGHRSVSWYQQTPGQGLQFLFEYFSETQRNKGNFPGRFSGRQFSNSRSEMNVSTLELGDSALYLCASSLTGDRNTEAFFGQGTRLTVV.

The chain joins TRBV28 to TRBJ2-1; D unresolved. The germline V and J ends were trimmed by 6 bases and 0 bases, with 3 bases remaining between them. CDR1 and CDR2 from the germline V gene are MDHEN and SYDVKM. The CDR3 is made up of 12 amino acids. The CDR3 here is CASRSSYNEQFF. The DNA of the CDR3 is TGTGCCAGCAGGAGCTCCTACAATGAGCAGTTCTTC. Full variable domain (missing parts from reference TRBV28 and TRBJ2-1): DVKVTQSSRYLVKRTGEKVFLECVQDMDHENMFWYRQDPGLGLRLIYFSYDVKMKEKGDIPEGYSVSREKKERFSLILESASTNQTSMYLCASRSSYNEQFFGPGTRLTVL.

The chain couples TRBV23-1 to TRBJ1-2, with a possible D match to TRBD1 (6 bases). TRBV23-1 is designated an ORF whose function remains uncertain. The V and J ends lost 3 bases and 8 bases respectively, with 10 bases between them. CDR3 length: 12 amino acids. The CDR3 is CASSQGARGYTF. In nucleotides, the CDR3 is TGCGCCAGCAGTCAGGGGGCGCGAGGCTACACCTTC.

This sequence joins TRBV27 and TRBJ1-6, with a tentative D call TRBD1 (6 bases). V dropped 2 bases and J dropped 10 bases, with 15 bases sitting between them. Germline V gene sequence: CDR1 MNHEY, CDR2 SMNVEV (reference sequence). The CDR3 has 15 amino acids. The CDR3 nucleotides are TGTGCCAGCAGTTTAGGGGGGGGCGCCCCCTCACCCCTCCACTTT. This translates into CASSLGGGAPSPLHF.

The chain joins TRBV28 to TRBJ1-1; possibly TRBD1 for D (6 bases). Per the germline V gene, CDR1 is MDHEN and CDR2 is SYDVKM. This CDR3 region has 18 residues. V dropped 5 bases and J dropped 0 bases, with 22 bases sitting between them. The CDR3 loop reads CASSEGVGDIGMNTEAFF. DNA of the CDR3: TGTGCCAGCAGTGAAGGAGTAGGGGACATTGGGATGAACACTGAAGCTTTCTTT. Using reference TRBV28 and TRBJ1-1 for the parts outside the CDR3, the full variable domain is DVKVTQSSRYLVKRTGEKVFLECVQDMDHENMFWYRQDPGLGLRLIYFSYDVKMKEKGDIPEGYSVSREKKERFSLILESASTNQTSMYLCASSEGVGDIGMNTEAFFGQGTRLTVV.